Below are 7 T cell receptor beta chains sequenced from a single sample in a study of T cells after yellow fever vaccination. TCRdb re-called the 5' RACE reads with MiXCR, one entry per CDR3 protein. The sample records 450,000 to 550,000 distinct CDR3 sequences, 21% being singletons. This specimen consisted of PBMCs, obtained 20 to 25 days after the first yellow fever vaccination. Receptor source: a man between 18 and 29 years old who received the YFV17D yellow fever vaccine.

V is TRBV7-9 and J is TRBJ1-1; 11 bases map to TRBD1. The CDR3 length is 15 residues. J was trimmed by 4 bases and V by 1 base; bases with no gene match: 2. Germline assignment: CDR1 SEHNR and CDR2 FQNEAQ (reference sequence). CDR3 sequence: CASSLVGQGATEAFF. As DNA, the CDR3 is TGTGCCAGCAGCTTAGTCGGACAGGGGGCCACTGAAGCTTTCTTT.

This chain links TRBV29-1 with TRBJ2-5; no definite D call. Germline V CDR1 and CDR2: SQVTM, ANQGSEA. This CDR3 spans 14 amino acids. With 0 bases removed from V and 1 base from J, the gap between germline ends came to 9 bases. This chain's CDR3 is CSVEEGGRQETQYF. In DNA, the CDR3 is TGCAGCGTTGAAGAAGGTGGGCGCCAAGAGACCCAGTACTTC. Drawing the rest from reference TRBV29-1 and TRBJ2-5, the complete variable domain is SAVISQKPSRDICQRGTSLTIQCQVDSQVTMMFWYRQQPGQSLTLIATANQGSEATYESGFVIDKFPISRPNLTFSTLTVSNMSPEDSSIYLCSVEEGGRQETQYFGPGTRLLVL.

The chain couples TRBV11-2 to TRBJ2-5; D may be TRBD1 (6 bases). The germline V gene has CDR1 SGHAT and CDR2 FQNNGV. This CDR3 has 16 amino acids. V was cut by 4 bases and J by 4 bases, with 19 bases left in between. The CDR3, as DNA: TGTGCCAGCAGCTCAGCGGACAGAGTTATTGCAGAGACCCAGTACTTC. Translation: CASSSADRVIAETQYF.

DNA for the CDR3: TGTGCCAGCGCGACGCGGGGAGCCCAGTACTTC. Residues: CASATRGAQYF. J is TRBJ2-5 and V is TRBV25-1, with a tentative D call TRBD2 (6 bases). With 8 bases removed from V and 9 bases from J, the gap between germline ends came to 13 bases. The CDR3 length is 11 residues. Germline values: CDR1 MGHDK, CDR2 SYGVNS.

In this sample, this clonotype turned up a few times. The J gene is TRBJ1-1, the V gene TRBV29-1; 7 bases agree with TRBD1. This CDR3 has 14 residues. CDR1 is SQVTM and CDR2 is ANQGSEA in the germline V gene. CDR3 sequence: CSGGGGRGSTEAFF. The CDR3 nucleotides read TGCAGTGGGGGAGGGGGCCGCGGGAGCACTGAAGCTTTCTTT.

The V call is TRBV6-5, the J call TRBJ1-4; perhaps TRBD1 as D (6 bases). V was trimmed by 0 bases and J by 1 base, leaving 18 bases between them. This CDR3 comprises 19 residues. CDR1 MNHEY and CDR2 SVGAGI come from the germline V gene. The CDR3 nucleotides read TGTGCCAGCAGTTACTCGTGGTATGGGGGCGAAGTAACTAATGAAAAACTGTTTTTT. It yields the protein CASSYSWYGGEVTNEKLFF.

A few counts support this clonotype. For the CDR3, the DNA is TGTGCCAGCAGGAGGACTAGCGGTGGAACCCAGTACTTC. As protein: CASRRTSGGTQYF. The chain is built from TRBV2 and TRBJ2-5, with 10 bases aligning to TRBD2. Losses at the gene ends were 6 bases for V and 8 bases for J; bases not matched to a gene: 6. CDR1 and CDR2 (germline): SNHLY, FYNNEI. The CDR3 spans 13 residues.